These 14 T cell receptor beta chains share one sample of origin, sequenced in a study of T cells in localized non-small cell lung cancer. TCRdb's copy holds only in-frame clones and misses some; the assay was immunoSEQ multiplex PCR. Of tens of thousands of clones listed, just over 90% were seen once; the top ten hold approximately 7.7%. The source was peripheral blood, collected before any cancer treatment. Receptors originate from a female donor aged 60 or older with stage I lung adenocarcinoma.

The chain employs TRBV9 and TRBJ1-4; 9 nucleotides line up with TRBD1. The length of the CDR3 is 15 residues. Germline V CDR1 and CDR2: SGDLS, YYNGEE. Unmatched junction bases numbered 3, after V lost 2 bases and J lost 4 bases. CDR3 DNA: TGTGCCAGCAGCGTCGGGACAGGGTTTAATGAAAAACTGTTTTTT. It translates to CASSVGTGFNEKLFF.

The gene calls are TRBV29-1 and TRBJ1-4; no reliable D call. CDR1 is SQVTM, CDR2 ANQGSEA, per germline. The CDR3 totals 13 residues. The V end lost 5 bases, the J end lost 0 bases, and 7 bases lay between the germline ends. CDR3 loop: CSVLTPTNEKLFF. The CDR3 region has the DNA TGCAGCGTTTTAACCCCAACTAATGAAAAACTGTTTTTT.

This sequence joins TRBV5-4 and TRBJ2-7, with 7 bases that match TRBD1. V was clipped by 0 bases and J by 1 base; unmatched bases: 4. Germline V gene sequence: CDR1 SGHNT, CDR2 YYREEE (reference sequence). The CDR3 extends over 15 amino acids. The CDR3 sequence: CASSLVGQESYEQYF. In DNA form, the CDR3 reads TGTGCCAGCAGCTTGGTCGGACAGGAGTCCTACGAGCAGTACTTC.

This chain links TRBV9 with TRBJ1-2, with TRBD1 matching 7 bases. CDR1 is SGDLS and CDR2 is YYNGEE in the germline V gene. The CDR3 contains 13 residues. Trimming removed 1 base from V and 6 bases from J; junction bases left unmatched: 3. CDR3 in DNA: TGTGCCAGCAGCGTACGACAGGGAAATGGCTACACCTTC. It yields the protein CASSVRQGNGYTF.

V and J are TRBV4-1 and TRBJ2-2; 14 bases agree with TRBD2. This CDR3 is 21 amino acids long. Germline trimming cut 3 bases from V and 0 bases from J; bases unmatched to any gene: 12. Germline CDR1 reads MGHRA; CDR2 reads YSYEKL. CDR3 DNA: TGCGCCAGCAGCCAGCTCGGACTAGCGGGGGGAGTAGGACCGAACACCGGGGAGCTGTTTTTT. It encodes CASSQLGLAGGVGPNTGELFF.

The J gene is TRBJ1-2, the V gene TRBV25-1, with D unresolved. There are 14 residues in the CDR3. Trimming shortened V by 1 base and J by 6 bases, and 12 bases separated the two germline ends. The germline V gene has CDR1 MGHDK and CDR2 SYGVNS. The CDR3 is CASSEWRAADGYTF. CDR3 DNA sequence: TGTGCCAGCAGTGAATGGAGGGCAGCTGATGGCTACACCTTC.

V usage is TRBV6-6 and J usage is TRBJ1-3; possibly TRBD1 for D (5 bases). Trimming left V 5 bases short and J 6 bases short, with 14 bases between. Germline loops: CDR1 MNHNY, CDR2 SVGAGI (reference sequence). The CDR3 is 14 residues long. The CDR3 DNA reads as TGTGCCAGCAGTCGGGACGTCGTTCAAAACACCATATATTTT. Translation gives CASSRDVVQNTIYF.

The chain couples TRBV23-1 to TRBJ2-7; no clear D. TRBV23-1 is reported as an ORF; its role is uncertain. This CDR3 region has 13 residues. Trimming cost V 3 bases and J 0 bases, with 6 bases left between them. The CDR3 loop is CASSHQSSYEQYV. In DNA form, the CDR3 reads TGCGCCAGCAGTCACCAGAGCTCCTACGAGCAGTACGTC.

The chain joins TRBV19 to TRBJ1-3; maybe TRBD1 (6 bases). CDR1 is LNHDA and CDR2 is SQIVND in the germline V gene (reference sequence). V lost 5 bases to trimming and J lost 4 bases, with 15 bases between them. The CDR3 is 15 amino acids. The CDR3 nucleotides read TGTGCCAGTAGTTCCACAGGGTACGGAGGAAACACCATATATTTT. Amino acids: CASSSTGYGGNTIYF.

The V call is TRBV2, the J call TRBJ1-2; 9 bases fit TRBD1. Looked up from germline, CDR1 is SNHLY and CDR2 is FYNNEI. The CDR3 sequence is 13 residues long. V trimming: 5 bases; J trimming: 8 bases; junction bases outside the gene matches: 6. CDR3 loop: CASSWDRVEGYTF. CDR3 DNA sequence: TGTGCCAGCAGTTGGGACAGGGTGGAGGGCTACACCTTC.

The chain combines TRBV10-3 with TRBJ1-1; 7 bases are a match to TRBD1. Germline assignment: CDR1 ENHRY and CDR2 SYGVKD. V was clipped by 6 bases and J by 4 bases; unmatched bases: 2. The length of the CDR3 is 12 residues. CDR3 loop: CAIRTGSTEAFF. The CDR3 region has the DNA TGTGCCATCAGGACAGGGAGCACTGAAGCTTTCTTT.

J is TRBJ1-1 and V is TRBV10-3; the D is unclear. CDR1 and CDR2 from the germline V gene are ENHRY and SYGVKD. The V end was cut by 1 base, the J end by 0 bases, with 9 bases between. There are 15 residues in the CDR3. CDR3 loop: CAISEYPGMNTEAFF. The CDR3 nucleotides read TGTGCCATCAGTGAGTACCCGGGAATGAACACTGAAGCTTTCTTT.

The CDR3 loop reads CATIWTGYTF. For the CDR3, the DNA is TGTGCCACCATTTGGACTGGCTACACCTTC. The rearrangement joins TRBV7-9 to TRBJ1-2; unclear D gene. Trimming took off 10 bases at V and 7 bases at J, with 10 bases between the two ends. The CDR3 sequence is 10 residues long. Germline assignment: CDR1 SEHNR and CDR2 FQNEAQ (reference sequence).

The V call is TRBV9, the J call TRBJ2-2; D is uncertain. Germline loops: CDR1 SGDLS, CDR2 YYNGEE. This CDR3 has 14 residues. The V end lost 0 bases, the J end lost 1 base, and 4 bases lay between the germline ends. The CDR3 spells CASSVGENTGELFF. The DNA of the CDR3 is TGTGCCAGCAGCGTAGGTGAGAACACCGGGGAGCTGTTTTTT. Based on the CDR3 plus reference TRBV9 and TRBJ2-2, the full variable domain is DSGVTQTPKHLITATGQRVTLRCSPRSGDLSVYWYQQSLDQGLQFLIQYYNGEERAKGNILERFSAQQFPDLHSELNLSSLELGDSALYFCASSVGENTGELFFGEGSRLTVL.